One and the same sample provided the 21 T cell receptor beta chains below, sequenced in a study of human thymus T cells (dated by TCRdb to the early 2020s). The library was generated by the immunoSEQ multiplex PCR assay. TCRdb took over this immuneACCESS table, retaining in-frame rearrangements with V and J assigned. Such tables are incomplete; in checked studies, under half of the missing clones stem from an unresolved V gene, and the remainder is unexplained. The sample includes some 72,000 clones, with approximately 97% observed a single time. The ten biggest clones cover approximately 0.03% of the sample. The thymus tissue came from surgical resects taken out during corrective cardiac surgery. Input material: thymus tissue. The receptors derive from a boy younger than two with a congenital heart defect but otherwise immunologically healthy.

The V gene is TRBV4-2, the J gene TRBJ2-1; tentative D call: TRBD1 (6 bases). V lost 2 bases and J lost 8, with 22 bases in between. Germline CDR1 LGHNA, CDR2 YNFKEQ. The CDR3 consists of 17 residues. CDR3 sequence (DNA): TGTGCCAGCAGCCAAAGGGGTTGGCTAACCGAGGGGGATGAGCAGTTCTTC. Translating gives CASSQRGWLTEGDEQFF.

The V gene is TRBV5-7, the J gene TRBJ2-7, with 11 bases identical to TRBD1. TRBV5-7 is an ORF, and what it does is uncertain. The CDR3 totals 19 residues. After removal of 0 bases from V and 0 bases from J, the junction contained 11 bases not matched to a gene. The CDR3 sequence: CASSLVDRGPRPFSYEQYF. CDR3 nucleotide sequence: TGTGCCAGCAGCTTGGTGGACAGGGGGCCTCGACCATTCTCCTACGAGCAGTACTTC.

The rearrangement links TRBV28 to TRBJ1-2; 8 nucleotides agree with TRBD1. The CDR3 sequence is 15 residues long. CDR1 is MDHEN, CDR2 SYDVKM, per germline. The V segment lost 6 bases and the J segment 4 bases; nucleotides outside the gene matches: 10. The CDR3 loop reads CASSPRDRKVYGYTF. The CDR3 coding sequence is TGTGCCAGCAGCCCGCGGGACAGGAAGGTCTATGGCTACACCTTC.

This chain connects TRBV28 to TRBJ2-7; 7 positions match TRBD2. Per the germline V gene, CDR1 is MDHEN and CDR2 is SYDVKM. The ends lost 6 bases at V and 0 bases at J; junction bases unmatched: 11. The CDR3 is 16 amino acids. The DNA of the CDR3 is TGTGCCAGCAGCCCCCAGTGGGTAGCGGGCTCCTACGAGCAGTACTTC. Protein: CASSPQWVAGSYEQYF.

The V and J genes are TRBV19 and TRBJ2-5; D gene uncertain. V shed 6 bases and J shed 4 bases, with 15 bases lying between them. The CDR3 is 14 residues long. From germline, CDR1 is LNHDA and CDR2 SQIVND (reference sequence). CDR3 in DNA: TGTGCCAGTAGGGGAAACCGTTTTTTAGAGACCCAGTACTTC. Translation gives CASRGNRFLETQYF. The complete variable domain, with remaining parts taken from reference TRBV19 and TRBJ2-5, reads DGGITQSPKYLFRKEGQNVTLSCEQNLNHDAMYWYRQDPGQGLRLIYYSQIVNDFQKGDIAEGYSVSREKKESFPLTVTSAQKNPTAFYLCASRGNRFLETQYFGPGTRLLVL.

V usage is TRBV10-3 and J usage is TRBJ2-3; maybe TRBD1 (6 bases). Germline loops: CDR1 ENHRY, CDR2 SYGVKD. The length of the CDR3 is 14 residues. V was shortened by 2 bases and J by 4 bases, with 10 bases between the two germline ends. CDR3: CAISEPNRADTQYF. CDR3 bases: TGTGCCATCAGTGAGCCCAACAGGGCAGATACGCAGTATTTT.

J is TRBJ1-2 and V is TRBV13; D gene ambiguous. With 5 bases removed from V and 4 bases from J, the gap between germline ends came to 17 bases. The CDR3 is made up of 15 amino acids. Germline-derived CDR1 and CDR2 are PRHDT and FYEKMQ (reference sequence). The CDR3 DNA follows: TGTGCCAGCAGCCCCAACGGACCGCTAGCCTATGGCTACACCTTC. Residues: CASSPNGPLAYGYTF.

CDR3 loop: CASSVGPRGDPSNQPQHF. The DNA for the CDR3 is TGTGCCAGCAGCGTAGGTCCTCGGGGTGACCCTAGCAATCAGCCCCAGCATTTT. The J gene is TRBJ1-5, the V gene TRBV9, with D unclear. CDR3 size: 18 residues. From germline, CDR1 is SGDLS and CDR2 YYNGEE. V lost 0 bases to trimming and J lost 0 bases, with 16 bases between them.

The chain combines TRBV5-1 with TRBJ2-2, with 9 positions matching TRBD1. Germline V CDR1 and CDR2: SGHRS, YFSETQ. The CDR3 loop spans 17 amino acids. J lost 8 bases, V lost 1 base, and 12 bases had no gene match. The CDR3 sequence is CASSLFLADRGLGELFF. In DNA, the CDR3 is TGCGCCAGCAGCTTGTTTTTGGCGGACAGGGGATTGGGGGAGCTGTTTTTT. The full variable domain, its missing parts supplied by reference TRBV5-1 and TRBJ2-2, is KAGVTQTPRYLIKTRGQQVTLSCSPISGHRSVSWYQQTPGQGLQFLFEYFSETQRNKGNFPGRFSGRQFSNSRSEMNVSTLELGDSALYLCASSLFLADRGLGELFFGEGSRLTVL.

For the CDR3, the DNA is TGTGCCAGCAGCCCCACTAGCGGGTGGGCCACAGATACGCAGTATTTT. This gives the protein CASSPTSGWATDTQYF. The rearrangement links TRBV9 to TRBJ2-3; 9 bases match TRBD2. This CDR3 contains 16 residues. Germline V gene lookup returns CDR1 SGDLS and CDR2 YYNGEE. V was pared by 4 bases and J by 2 bases, with 8 bases of the junction left unmatched.

The chain uses TRBV19 and TRBJ2-7; D is perhaps TRBD1 or TRBD2 (6 bases each). Looked up from germline, CDR1 is LNHDA and CDR2 is SQIVND (reference sequence). The CDR3 has 13 amino acids. The V end was cut by 6 bases, the J end by 7 bases, with 16 bases between. As DNA, the CDR3 is TGTGCCAGTAGCGTACAGGGTGGGAGGGAGCAGTACTTC. Protein sequence: CASSVQGGREQYF. Using reference TRBV19 and TRBJ2-7 for the parts outside the CDR3, the full variable domain is DGGITQSPKYLFRKEGQNVTLSCEQNLNHDAMYWYRQDPGQGLRLIYYSQIVNDFQKGDIAEGYSVSREKKESFPLTVTSAQKNPTAFYLCASSVQGGREQYFGPGTRLTVT.

CDR3 sequence: CASSQGGTGGSGYTF. The CDR3 DNA follows: TGTGCCAGCAGCCAAGGGGGGACAGGGGGCTCTGGCTACACCTTC. This rearrangement joins TRBV14 to TRBJ1-2; TRBD1 agrees at 12 bases. Trimming at V came to 1 base and at J to 7 bases, leaving 4 bases not matched to a gene. The CDR3 has 15 residues. Germline CDR1 is SGHDN and CDR2 is FVKESK.

The chain carries TRBV13 and TRBJ2-7; 7 bases are a match to TRBD1. Germline lookup yields CDR1 PRHDT and CDR2 FYEKMQ (reference sequence). Trimming cost V 5 bases and J 1 base; bases outside gene matches: 11. The length of the CDR3 is 16 residues. Here the CDR3 DNA reads TGTGCCAGCAGCCGGATACAGGGGACAGCGTCCTACGAGCAGTACTTC. It yields the protein CASSRIQGTASYEQYF.

This CDR3 is CASSPIRDGISGNTIYF. The CDR3 coding sequence is TGTGCCAGCAGTCCGATCCGGGACGGTATCTCTGGAAACACCATATATTTT. The J gene is TRBJ1-3, the V gene TRBV2, with TRBD1 as a possible D gene (5 bases). The CDR3 is 17 residues long. V was clipped by 5 bases and J by 0 bases, with 17 bases between them. The germline V gene encodes CDR1 SNHLY and CDR2 FYNNEI.

The chain joins TRBV19 to TRBJ2-7; no definite D call. This CDR3 is built from 14 residues. The germline V gene encodes CDR1 LNHDA and CDR2 SQIVND (reference sequence). Trimming took off 6 bases at V and 4 bases at J, with 16 bases between the two ends. CDR3: CASRLTHDGYEQYF. The DNA for the CDR3 is TGTGCCAGTAGGTTGACACATGATGGTTACGAGCAGTACTTC.

This sequence joins TRBV10-3 and TRBJ2-2; D may be TRBD2 (5 bases). V was trimmed by 3 bases and J by 0 bases, leaving 14 bases between them. Looked up from germline, CDR1 is ENHRY and CDR2 is SYGVKD. The CDR3 runs to 17 residues. The CDR3 coding sequence is TGTGCCATCAGTGACCGAGATGGCGGGTCGAACACCGGGGAGCTGTTTTTT. Translating it yields CAISDRDGGSNTGELFF.

The chain joins TRBV5-4 to TRBJ1-2, with D possibly being TRBD1 (5 bases). Germline CDR1 and CDR2: SGHNT and YYREEE (reference sequence). This CDR3 region has 17 residues. V lost 3 bases and J lost 4, with 22 bases in between. The CDR3 DNA reads as TGTGCCAGCAGCTCGCCTCGGGACTCCCCCCGGAGCTATGGCTACACCTTC. Protein: CASSSPRDSPRSYGYTF.

The genes are TRBV27 and TRBJ2-1; tentatively, D is TRBD1 (6 bases). This CDR3 has 16 amino acids. Per the germline V gene, CDR1 is MNHEY and CDR2 is SMNVEV (reference sequence). Trimming took 5 bases from V and 3 from J, leaving 17 bases between them. The CDR3 bases are TGTGCCAGCAGTAATGAGGACAGAGGGGGCTACAATGAGCAGTTCTTC. Amino acid sequence: CASSNEDRGGYNEQFF.

This chain links TRBV6-1 with TRBJ2-5; perhaps TRBD1 as D (6 bases). The CDR3 is made up of 15 amino acids. V lost 2 bases to trimming and J lost 4 bases, with 14 bases between them. Germline V gene lookup returns CDR1 MNHNS and CDR2 SASEGT. The CDR3 DNA is TGTGCCAGCAGTGAACTAGACGTAGGGGGAGAGACCCAGTACTTC. This sequence encodes CASSELDVGGETQYF.

The CDR3 protein is CASSLRAIGPDTQYF. The CDR3 DNA follows: TGTGCCAGCAGCTTAAGGGCCATCGGGCCAGATACGCAGTATTTT. The V call is TRBV13, the J call TRBJ2-3; D unresolved. V lost 2 bases to trimming and J lost 4 bases, with 13 bases between them. This CDR3 region has 15 residues. From germline, CDR1 is PRHDT and CDR2 FYEKMQ (reference sequence).

The CDR3 spells CAWSRIGEGASNQPQHF. The CDR3 DNA reads as TGTGCCTGGAGTCGTATAGGGGAGGGGGCGAGCAATCAGCCCCAGCATTTT. The V and J genes are TRBV30 and TRBJ1-5; 7 positions match TRBD1. This CDR3 is built from 17 residues. V lost 2 bases, J lost 1 base, and 11 bases stayed unmatched. The germline CDR1 and CDR2 sequences are GTSNPN and SVGIG (reference sequence). Together with reference TRBV30 and TRBJ1-5, the CDR3 gives the full variable domain: SQTIHQWPATLVQPVGSPLSLECTVEGTSNPNLYWYRQAAGRGLQLLFYSVGIGQISSEVPQNLSASRPQDRQFILSSKKLLLSDSGFYLCAWSRIGEGASNQPQHFGDGTRLSIL.